These 13 T cell receptor beta chains originate from one sample sequenced in a study of blood T cell repertoires in COVID-19. Method: immunoSEQ multiplex PCR; TCRdb's copy keeps in-frame clones and lacks some. The sample includes 250,000 to 300,000 clones, about nine tenths seen only once; the top ten take 1.5% to 2%. The sequenced sample consisted of PBMCs or T cells enriched from blood (not recorded which). Receptors originate from a woman aged 40 to 50 who had recovered from COVID-19.

This clone was recorded a few times. This chain links TRBV6-4 with TRBJ2-2, with 8 positions matching TRBD2. J lost 3 bases, V lost 6 bases, and 6 bases had no gene match. In germline, CDR1 is MRHNA, CDR2 SNTAGT. The CDR3 extends over 15 amino acids. In DNA, the CDR3 is TGTGCCAGCAGCACCGACGGGGGGGACACCGGGGAGCTGTTTTTT. Translating it yields CASSTDGGDTGELFF.

The chain uses TRBV7-3 and TRBJ1-6; TRBD1 matches 11 bases. Germline V lookup: CDR1 SGHTA, CDR2 FQGTGA. CDR3 length: 17 residues. V lost 2 bases, J lost 7 bases, and 7 bases stayed unmatched. The DNA of the CDR3 is TGTGCCAGCAGCTTAGACGGGACAGGGGGAAGCAATTCACCCCTCCACTTT. This sequence encodes CASSLDGTGGSNSPLHF.

The genes are TRBV5-5 and TRBJ1-3; 12 nucleotides agree with TRBD1. Unmatched junction bases numbered 9, after V lost 1 base and J lost 4 bases. Germline loops: CDR1 SGHKS, CDR2 YYEKEE (reference sequence). This CDR3 is 18 amino acids long. In DNA form, the CDR3 reads TGTGCCAGCAGCTTGAAAGCCGGGACAGGGGGCTCAGGAAACACCATATATTTT. This sequence encodes CASSLKAGTGGSGNTIYF.

The chain has TRBV7-2 and TRBJ1-1; D is undetermined. CDR1 SGHTA and CDR2 FQGNSA come from the germline V gene. Trimming cost V 5 bases and J 4 bases, with 14 bases left between them. The CDR3 has 14 residues. The CDR3 bases are TGTGCCAGCAGCAAAGGAGGGTCGGGCACTGAAGCTTTCTTT. Translated, it gives CASSKGGSGTEAFF.

This clone was recorded at least ten times. V usage is TRBV27 and J usage is TRBJ1-2; D is undetermined. This CDR3 has 13 residues. Germline V gene data show CDR1 as MNHEY and CDR2 as SMNVEV (reference sequence). V was shortened by 6 bases and J by 4 bases, with 12 bases between the two germline ends. The CDR3, as DNA: TGTGCCAGCAGCCCCTACCCGGTCTATGGCTACACCTTC. It is translated as CASSPYPVYGYTF.

The V gene is TRBV20-1, the J gene TRBJ1-4, with TRBD1 matching over 7 bases. The CDR3 extends over 17 amino acids. Germline CDR1 reads DFQATT; CDR2 reads SNEGSKA (reference sequence). With 3 bases clipped from V and 17 bases from J, the junction kept 27 bases outside the gene matches. The CDR3 nucleotides are TGCAGTGCTAGTGAGACGGGACAGCTCCCCCCGGCTAATTCCCTTTTTTTT. It yields the protein CSASETGQLPPANSLFF.

The chain uses TRBV7-2 and TRBJ1-2; tentatively, D is TRBD1 (5 bases). V dropped 7 bases and J dropped 4 bases, with 13 bases sitting between them. The CDR3 length is 13 residues. Per the germline V gene, CDR1 is SGHTA and CDR2 is FQGNSA. The CDR3 DNA reads TGTGCCAGCAACGGGATGGGGGGCTATGGCTACACCTTC. Translation: CASNGMGGYGYTF.

This chain uses TRBV7-2 with TRBJ2-5; 8 bases align to TRBD1. CDR1 is SGHTA, CDR2 FQGNSA, per germline. V shed 2 bases, J shed 2 bases, and the junction held 4 bases outside the gene matches. This CDR3 comprises 15 residues. The chain's CDR3 is CASSLQGANQETQYF. The CDR3 DNA follows: TGTGCCAGCAGCTTACAGGGGGCGAATCAAGAGACCCAGTACTTC.

V is TRBV5-1 and J is TRBJ2-3; D unresolved. Between the trimmed V and J ends, which lost 0 bases and 3 bases, there was a span of 5 bases. CDR1 and CDR2 (germline): SGHRS, YFSETQ. The CDR3 spans 13 residues. As DNA, the CDR3 is TGCGCCAGCAGCTTGGACAGAACAGATACGCAGTATTTT. Protein: CASSLDRTDTQYF.

The chain couples TRBV7-6 to TRBJ2-1; 10 nucleotides agree with TRBD2. J was trimmed by 4 bases and V by 1 base; bases with no gene match: 4. The CDR3 runs to 16 residues. Germline CDR1 and CDR2: SGHVS and FNYEAQ. The CDR3 protein is CASSLVASGGYNEQFF. The CDR3 DNA sequence: TGTGCCAGCAGCTTAGTGGCTAGCGGGGGATACAATGAGCAGTTCTTC.

V gene TRBV24-1 combines with J gene TRBJ2-2; 9 nucleotides agree with TRBD1. CDR3 length: 17 amino acids. Germline lookup yields CDR1 KGHDR and CDR2 SFDVKD. V shed 3 bases, J shed 1 base, and the junction held 5 bases outside the gene matches. The DNA for the CDR3 is TGTGCCACCAGTGATGCCCTGGGACAGGGGAACACCGGGGAGCTGTTTTTT. This codes for CATSDALGQGNTGELFF.

The V gene is TRBV2, the J gene TRBJ1-1; 9 nucleotides line up with TRBD1. The CDR3 extends over 14 amino acids. Germline CDR1 SNHLY, CDR2 FYNNEI. Losses at the gene ends were 7 bases for V and 1 base for J; bases not matched to a gene: 4. The CDR3 here is CASTWGQGNTEAFF. As DNA, the CDR3 is TGTGCCAGCACTTGGGGACAGGGGAACACTGAAGCTTTCTTT.

The chain has TRBV5-1 and TRBJ2-3; 9 bases are a match to TRBD2. Germline values: CDR1 SGHRS, CDR2 YFSETQ. This CDR3 contains 15 residues. V gave up 7 bases and J gave up 4 bases; unmatched junction bases: 10. The DNA of the CDR3 is TGCGCCAGCCAAAAAGGGCTAGCGGGGTCAGATACGCAGTATTTT. Encoded protein: CASQKGLAGSDTQYF.